The clone carrying this T cell receptor beta chain was counted at least ten times. Its specificity is unknown. The repertoire came from unfractionated whole blood and reflected all unsorted peripheral T cells. Approximately 510 ng RNA was reverse transcribed with alpha and beta constant-region primers. Alpha and beta chain libraries were made separately by chain-specific third strand synthesis with multiplexing indices. TCRdb reprocessed the 5' RACE reads with MiXCR, giving one entry per CDR3 protein. The profile shows about 7,600 distinct CDR3 sequences, over 8% of them singletons. This sample is part of a study of HIV-infected patients and healthy controls. The V and J ends lost 1 base and 7 bases, in that order; junction bases with no gene match: 7. The CDR3 has 15 amino acids. Germline lookup yields CDR1 SGHNT and CDR2 YYREEE (reference sequence). Overall study findings and caveats: HIV-associated CDR3 frequencies dropped significantly during therapy; CMV-associated ones, mostly rising, changed nonsignificantly.

This sequence originates from an adult with HIV infection. The J gene is TRBJ2-3, the V gene TRBV5-4; 9 positions match TRBD2. Source: blood, taken before antiretroviral therapy. The CDR3 region is CASSLSSGVGYTQYF. The CDR3 bases are TGTGCCAGCAGCTTGTCTAGCGGGGTAGGATATACGCAGTATTTT.